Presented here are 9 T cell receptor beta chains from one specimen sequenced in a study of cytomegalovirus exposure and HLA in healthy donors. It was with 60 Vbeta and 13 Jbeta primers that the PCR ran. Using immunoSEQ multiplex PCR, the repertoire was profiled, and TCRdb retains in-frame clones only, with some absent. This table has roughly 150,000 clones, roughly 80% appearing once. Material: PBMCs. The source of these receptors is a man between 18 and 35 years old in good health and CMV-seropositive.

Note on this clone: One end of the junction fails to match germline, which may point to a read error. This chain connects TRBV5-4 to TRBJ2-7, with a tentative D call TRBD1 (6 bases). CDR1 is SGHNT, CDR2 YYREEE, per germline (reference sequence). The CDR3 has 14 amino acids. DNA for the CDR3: TGTGCCAGCAGCTTCGAGACAGGAGCCTACGCGCAGTACTTC. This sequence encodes CASSFETGAYAQYF.

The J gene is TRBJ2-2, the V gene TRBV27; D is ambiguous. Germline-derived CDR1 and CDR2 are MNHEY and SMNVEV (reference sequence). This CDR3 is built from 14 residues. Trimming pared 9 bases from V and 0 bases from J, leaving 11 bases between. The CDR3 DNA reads TGTGCCAGTGCCCCGGGTTCGAACACCGGGGAGCTGTTTTTT. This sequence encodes CASAPGSNTGELFF.

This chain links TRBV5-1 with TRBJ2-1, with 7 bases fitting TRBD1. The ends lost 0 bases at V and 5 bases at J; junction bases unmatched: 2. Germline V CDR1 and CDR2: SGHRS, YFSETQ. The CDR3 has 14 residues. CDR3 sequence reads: CASSLGDRDNEQFF. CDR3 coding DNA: TGCGCCAGCAGCTTGGGGGACAGAGACAATGAGCAGTTCTTC.

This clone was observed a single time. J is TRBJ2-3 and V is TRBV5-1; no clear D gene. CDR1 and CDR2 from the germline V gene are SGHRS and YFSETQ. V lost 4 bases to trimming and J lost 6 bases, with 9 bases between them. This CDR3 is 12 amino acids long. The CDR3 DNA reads TGCGCCAGCAGCCCATCCGGGGATACGCAGTATTTT. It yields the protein CASSPSGDTQYF.

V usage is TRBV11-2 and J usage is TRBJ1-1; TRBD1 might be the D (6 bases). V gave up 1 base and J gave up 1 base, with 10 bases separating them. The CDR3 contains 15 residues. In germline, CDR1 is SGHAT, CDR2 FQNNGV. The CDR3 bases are TGTGCCAGCAGCTTAGTGGGAGGGGGGAACACTGAAGCTTTCTTT. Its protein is CASSLVGGGNTEAFF.

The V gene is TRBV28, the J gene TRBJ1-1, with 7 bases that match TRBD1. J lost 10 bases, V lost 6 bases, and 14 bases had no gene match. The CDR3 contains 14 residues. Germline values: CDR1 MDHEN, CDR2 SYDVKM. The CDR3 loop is CASSQTDGTDRAFF. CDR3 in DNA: TGTGCCAGCAGCCAGACGGATGGGACAGACCGAGCTTTCTTT.

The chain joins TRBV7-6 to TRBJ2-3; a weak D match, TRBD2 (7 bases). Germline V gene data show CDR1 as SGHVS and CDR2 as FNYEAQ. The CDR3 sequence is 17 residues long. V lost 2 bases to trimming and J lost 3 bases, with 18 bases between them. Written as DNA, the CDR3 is TGTGCCAGCAGCTTACTTGGTGGGGGGGCCTCTACAGATACGCAGTATTTT. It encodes CASSLLGGGASTDTQYF.

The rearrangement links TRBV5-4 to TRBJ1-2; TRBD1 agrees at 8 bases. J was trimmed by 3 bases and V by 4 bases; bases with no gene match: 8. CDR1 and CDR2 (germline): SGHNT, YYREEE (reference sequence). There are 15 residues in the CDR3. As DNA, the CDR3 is TGTGCCAGCAGCCAAGGACAGGGTGTCGACTATGGCTACACCTTC. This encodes CASSQGQGVDYGYTF. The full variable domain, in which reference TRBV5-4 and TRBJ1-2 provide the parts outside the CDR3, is ETGVTQSPTHLIKTRGQQVTLRCSSQSGHNTVSWYQQALGQGPQFIFQYYREEENGRGNFPPRFSGLQFPNYSSELNVNALELDDSALYLCASSQGQGVDYGYTFGSGTRLTVV.

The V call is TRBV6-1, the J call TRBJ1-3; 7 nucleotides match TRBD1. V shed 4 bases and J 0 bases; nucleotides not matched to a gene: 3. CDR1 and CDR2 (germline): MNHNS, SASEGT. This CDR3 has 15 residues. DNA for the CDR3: TGTGCCAGCAGTGCGGGACAGAACTCTGGAAACACCATATATTTT. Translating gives CASSAGQNSGNTIYF.